This passage covers 6 T cell receptor beta chains from one sample sequenced in a study of T cell responses to AZD1222 COVID-19 vaccine (dated by TCRdb to 2020 to 2022). The intended sense of this specimen's time point label: baseline before first vaccination. The method behind the library was the immunoSEQ multiplex PCR assay. TCRdb's version of the immuneACCESS table is confined to in-frame rearrangements and falls short of the full clone set. An unresolved V gene accounts for under half of the shortfall where checked; the remainder is of unknown origin. Present in this sample are 130,000 or so clones, about 86% of which were seen just once. Clones ranked in the top ten supply around 10% of the sample. The input for sequencing was peripheral blood, taken on day 0 of AZD1222 vaccination. The receptors here all came from an adult in good health.

The chain couples TRBV5-1 to TRBJ1-1; the match to TRBD1 covers 8 bases. Trimming removed 8 bases from V and 5 bases from J; junction bases left unmatched: 14. Germline lookup yields CDR1 SGHRS and CDR2 YFSETQ. This CDR3 spans 15 amino acids. CDR3 residues: CASRVGVTGATEAFF. CDR3 DNA sequence: TGCGCCAGTCGCGTGGGAGTGACAGGGGCGACTGAAGCTTTCTTT.

The chain couples TRBV10-3 to TRBJ1-1, with 9 nucleotides matching TRBD1. J gave up 6 bases and V 8 bases, and 13 bases lay outside the gene matches. The CDR3 covers 15 residues. Germline V gene sequence: CDR1 ENHRY, CDR2 SYGVKD. The CDR3: CAIGESQGAGAEAFF. The CDR3 DNA is TGTGCCATCGGGGAGTCACAGGGGGCTGGGGCTGAAGCTTTCTTT.

The chain is built from TRBV7-2 and TRBJ1-1; D call uncertain. Germline-derived CDR1 and CDR2 are SGHTA and FQGNSA. Trimming left V 1 base short and J 1 base short, with 10 bases between. This CDR3 is 15 amino acids long. CDR3 residues: CASSLGSTPNTEAFF. The CDR3 coding sequence is TGTGCCAGCAGCTTAGGATCAACACCGAACACTGAAGCTTTCTTT.

This clone was picked up one time. This chain links TRBV11-1 with TRBJ1-3; the match to TRBD1 covers 7 bases. The CDR3 length is 14 residues. CDR1 is SGHAT and CDR2 is FQDESV in the germline V gene (reference sequence). Unmatched junction bases numbered 2, after V lost 6 bases and J lost 0 bases. The CDR3 DNA is TGTGCCAGCAGGGACAGGAGCTCTGGAAACACCATATATTTT. It encodes CASRDRSSGNTIYF.

The rearrangement links TRBV19 to TRBJ2-5; possibly TRBD1 for D (5 bases). The CDR3 spans 12 residues. The germline gives CDR1 LNHDA, CDR2 SQIVND (reference sequence). Trimming cost V 3 bases and J 4 bases, with 6 bases left between them. The CDR3 DNA reads TGTGCCAGTAGTATTAGGGGAGAGACCCAGTACTTC. Its translation: CASSIRGETQYF.

This chain connects TRBV7-2 to TRBJ2-1; 9 bases align to TRBD1. The CDR3 sequence is 19 residues long. Unmatched junction bases numbered 14, after V lost 3 bases and J lost 2 bases. The germline CDR1 and CDR2 sequences are SGHTA and FQGNSA. The CDR3 DNA reads as TGTGCCAGCAGCTTCGTAATATACTCTGGGACAGGGACCTACAATGAGCAGTTCTTC. Amino acid sequence: CASSFVIYSGTGTYNEQFF. Full variable domain (rest looked up from reference TRBV7-2 and TRBJ2-1): GAGVSQSPSNKVTEKGKDVELRCDPISGHTALYWYRQSLGQGLEFLIYFQGNSAPDKSGLPSDRFSAERTGGSVSTLTIQRTQQEDSAVYLCASSFVIYSGTGTYNEQFFGPGTRLTVL.